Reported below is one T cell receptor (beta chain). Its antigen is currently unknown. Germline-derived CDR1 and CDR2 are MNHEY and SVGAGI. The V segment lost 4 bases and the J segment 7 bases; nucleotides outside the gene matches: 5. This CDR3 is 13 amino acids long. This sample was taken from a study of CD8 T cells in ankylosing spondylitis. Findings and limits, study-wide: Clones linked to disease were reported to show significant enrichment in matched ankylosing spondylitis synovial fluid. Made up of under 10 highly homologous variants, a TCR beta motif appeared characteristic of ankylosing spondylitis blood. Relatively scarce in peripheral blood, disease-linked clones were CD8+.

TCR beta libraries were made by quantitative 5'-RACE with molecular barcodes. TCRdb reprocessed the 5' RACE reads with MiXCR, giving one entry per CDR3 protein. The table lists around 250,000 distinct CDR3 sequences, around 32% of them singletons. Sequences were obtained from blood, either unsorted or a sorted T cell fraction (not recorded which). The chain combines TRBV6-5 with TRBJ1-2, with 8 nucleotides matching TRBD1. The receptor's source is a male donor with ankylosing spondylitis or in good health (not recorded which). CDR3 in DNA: TGTGCCAGCAGTTCCAGGGGGCCCGGTGGCTACACCTTC. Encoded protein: CASSSRGPGGYTF.